The 27 T cell receptor beta chains reported below all come from one sample, sequenced in a study of graft-versus-host responses after intestinal transplantation. Clones were read by immunoSEQ multiplex PCR, and TCRdb kept only the in-frame ones, dropping some. Of 12,000 to 15,000 clones in the sample, roughly two fifths were seen once. Sequencing used alloreactive CD4+ T cells from a mixed lymphocyte reaction culture, obtained before intestinal transplant. Subset noted: CFSE-low proliferating T cells sorted from roughly six-day pre-transplant mixed lymphocyte reaction (GvH or HvG direction). The origin of the receptors is a human patient who received an intestinal transplant.

This clone was detected only once. The rearrangement links TRBV7-8 to TRBJ1-2; 7 nucleotides align to TRBD1. V trimming: 5 bases; J trimming: 5 bases; junction bases outside the gene matches: 2. The germline V gene encodes CDR1 SGHVS and CDR2 FQNEAQ. There are 12 residues in the CDR3. CDR3 coding DNA: TGTGCCAGCAGCCGACAGGGTTATGGCTACACCTTC. Protein sequence: CASSRQGYGYTF. Full variable domain (outside the CDR3, taken from reference TRBV7-8 and TRBJ1-2): GAGVSQSPRYKVAKRGQDVALRCDPISGHVSLFWYQQALGQGPEFLTYFQNEAQLDKSGLPSDRFFAERPEGSVSTLKIQRTQQEDSAVYLCASSRQGYGYTFGSGTRLTVV.

This clone has more than one count but fewer than ten. The chain has TRBV7-2 and TRBJ1-2; D possibly corresponds to TRBD1 (5 bases). CDR3 length equals 14 residues. CDR1 and CDR2 from the germline V gene are SGHTA and FQGNSA. V lost 2 bases to trimming and J lost 5 bases, with 12 bases between them. CDR3 residues: CASSLNGGNYGYTF. CDR3 coding DNA: TGTGCCAGCAGCTTAAACGGGGGGAATTATGGCTACACCTTC.

The CDR3 reads CASSPPTGGYGYTF. The CDR3 nucleotides are TGTGCCAGCAGCCCGCCGACAGGGGGTTATGGCTACACCTTC. The J gene is TRBJ1-2, the V gene TRBV7-9; 9 bases are shared with TRBD1. CDR1 SEHNR and CDR2 FQNEAQ come from the germline V gene (reference sequence). The CDR3 spans 14 residues. Germline trimming cut 5 bases from V and 5 bases from J; bases unmatched to any gene: 6.

The chain is built from TRBV7-2 and TRBJ2-6, with 8 bases that match TRBD1. The CDR3 length is 15 residues. Germline V gives CDR1 SGHTA, CDR2 FQGNSA. V lost 4 bases, J lost 2 bases, and 1 base stayed unmatched. The CDR3 DNA is TGTGCCAGCAGCTCAGGGGGCGCTGGGGCCAACGTCCTGACTTTC. Its translation: CASSSGGAGANVLTF. Looking up the rest from reference TRBV7-2 and TRBJ2-6 gives the full variable domain: GAGVSQSPSNKVTEKGKDVELRCDPISGHTALYWYRQSLGQGLEFLIYFQGNSAPDKSGLPSDRFSAERTGGSVSTLTIQRTQQEDSAVYLCASSSGGAGANVLTFGAGSRLTVL.

This clone was detected only a few times. V and J are TRBV19 and TRBJ2-1; the D gene is possibly TRBD1 (6 bases). Germline V lookup: CDR1 LNHDA, CDR2 SQIVND (reference sequence). There are 16 residues in the CDR3. Trimming removed 4 bases from V and 5 bases from J, with 18 bases in between. CDR3 nucleotides: TGTGCCAGTAGTAACGGGCAGGGGATTTTAGACAATGAGCAGTTCTTC. It translates to CASSNGQGILDNEQFF.

J is TRBJ2-7 and V is TRBV2; TRBD2 agrees at 15 bases. The trim removed 5 bases at V and 7 bases at J, leaving 9 bases unmatched. Germline CDR1 is SNHLY and CDR2 is FYNNEI. The CDR3 totals 16 residues. CDR3 sequence: CASSNPGLAGGYEQYF. In nucleotides, the CDR3 is TGTGCCAGCAGTAATCCGGGACTAGCGGGGGGTTATGAGCAGTACTTC.

This clone counts as medium-sized. The chain has TRBV18 and TRBJ1-1, with 9 bases aligning to TRBD1. Germline V gives CDR1 KGHSH, CDR2 LQKENI. This CDR3 is built from 13 residues. The ends lost 5 bases at V and 6 bases at J; junction bases unmatched: 4. The CDR3 spells CASSGQGTPEAFF. DNA of the CDR3: TGTGCCAGCTCAGGACAGGGGACTCCTGAAGCTTTCTTT.

V is TRBV29-1 and J is TRBJ1-2; a possible D gene is TRBD1 (6 bases). The CDR3 is 16 amino acids. Germline CDR1 reads SQVTM; CDR2 reads ANQGSEA. The germline V and J ends were trimmed by 7 bases and 8 bases, with 29 bases remaining between them. The CDR3 DNA is TGCAGCGGTATAACACGGCCCAACAGGGAAGGAGAGGGCTACACCTTC. Translation gives CSGITRPNREGEGYTF.

The V gene is TRBV6-6, the J gene TRBJ1-2; D uncertain. The V and J ends lost 2 bases and 5 bases respectively, with 9 bases between them. This CDR3 is 13 amino acids long. Germline loops: CDR1 MNHNY, CDR2 SVGAGI (reference sequence). In nucleotides, the CDR3 is TGTGCCAGCAGTTACGAGACAAGATATGGCTACACCTTC. It is translated as CASSYETRYGYTF.

The chain carries TRBV7-9 and TRBJ2-7; 9 positions agree with TRBD1. In germline, CDR1 is SEHNR, CDR2 FQNEAQ (reference sequence). This CDR3 is 13 amino acids long. Trimming removed 3 bases from V and 12 bases from J; junction bases left unmatched: 9. The CDR3 protein is CASSFIGSDRGYF. In DNA, the CDR3 is TGTGCCAGCAGCTTTATAGGGTCGGACAGGGGGTACTTC.

The chain is built from TRBV7-9 and TRBJ1-2; possibly TRBD1 for D (5 bases). The CDR3 consists of 13 residues. CDR1 is SEHNR, CDR2 FQNEAQ, per germline (reference sequence). V gave up 1 base and J gave up 6 bases, with 9 bases separating them. DNA of the CDR3: TGTGCCAGCAGCTTAGAGGCAGGGAATGGCTACACCTTC. It yields the protein CASSLEAGNGYTF.

This clone was counted between two and nine times. One end of the junction varies from germline; a read error may be responsible. The chain couples TRBV7-2 to TRBJ2-7; 8 nucleotides match TRBD2. This CDR3 region has 15 residues. Looked up from germline, CDR1 is SGHTA and CDR2 is FQGNSA. The chain's CDR3 is CASTLVAGSSYEQYF. CDR3 coding DNA: TGTGCCAGCACCTTAGTAGCGGGGTCCTCCTACGAGCAGTACTTC.

This clone turned up a few times. J is TRBJ1-5 and V is TRBV7-8; tentatively, D is TRBD1 (5 bases). With 3 bases removed from V and 6 bases from J, the gap between germline ends came to 9 bases. The V gene's germline CDR1 is SGHVS and CDR2 FQNEAQ. The length of the CDR3 is 13 residues. Here the CDR3 DNA reads TGTGCCAGCAGCTTGACAGACGGTCAGCCCCAGCATTTT. Its translation: CASSLTDGQPQHF.

This clone has only one observation. The chain carries TRBV6-6 and TRBJ1-2, with D unclear. The V gene lost 6 bases and the J gene lost 0 bases, with 8 bases spanning the gap. Germline V gives CDR1 MNHNY, CDR2 SVGAGI (reference sequence). The CDR3 is 13 residues long. The CDR3 loop reads CASSPSTNYGYTF. CDR3 bases: TGTGCCAGCAGCCCGAGTACTAACTATGGCTACACCTTC.

The V gene is TRBV19, the J gene TRBJ1-3; tentatively, D is TRBD1 (6 bases). The CDR3 runs 14 residues. Trimming stripped 6 bases from V and 2 bases from J, with 11 bases between. CDR1 and CDR2 from the germline V gene are LNHDA and SQIVND (reference sequence). In nucleotides, the CDR3 is TGTGCCAGTAGAGCTACAGGGCCTGGAAACACCATATATTTT. It encodes CASRATGPGNTIYF.

This clone showed up just a few times. The chain uses TRBV9 and TRBJ2-3; possibly TRBD2 for D (6 bases). V dropped 0 bases and J dropped 7 bases, with 12 bases sitting between them. The germline V gene encodes CDR1 SGDLS and CDR2 YYNGEE. CDR3 length: 14 amino acids. The CDR3 here is CASSVAGEAHTQYF. The CDR3 coding sequence is TGTGCCAGCAGCGTAGCGGGGGAAGCTCATACGCAGTATTTT.

The sample holds one count of this clone. The J gene is TRBJ2-3, the V gene TRBV19; weak D call: TRBD1 (6 bases). The V end lost 3 bases, the J end lost 7 bases, and 11 bases lay between the germline ends. The CDR3 has 13 amino acids. Germline CDR1 and CDR2: LNHDA and SQIVND (reference sequence). CDR3 loop: CASSIEQGNTQYF. The DNA for the CDR3 is TGTGCCAGTAGTATCGAACAGGGAAATACGCAGTATTTT.

Regarding this clone: Mismatch with germline at one junction end may stem from a read error. The chain carries TRBV7-9 and TRBJ2-3; 8 bases map to TRBD2. The CDR3 consists of 18 residues. Germline V gene lookup returns CDR1 SEHNR and CDR2 FQNEAQ (reference sequence). CDR3 in amino acids: CASSLNLNRAGDTDTQYF. Written as DNA, the CDR3 is TGTGCCAGTAGCTTAAATTTAAATCGAGCGGGGGACACAGATACGCAGTATTTT. Full variable domain (missing parts from reference TRBV7-9 and TRBJ2-3): DTGVSQNPRHKITKRGQNVTFRCDPISEHNRLYWYRQTLGQGPEFLTYFQNEAQLEKSRLLSDRFSAERPKGSFSTLEIQRTEQGDSAMYLCASSLNLNRAGDTDTQYFGPGTRLTVL.

V gene TRBV30 combines with J gene TRBJ2-3; possible D gene TRBD2, 6 bases. Trimming stripped 5 bases from V and 2 bases from J, with 8 bases between. CDR3 length equals 12 residues. Germline CDR1 and CDR2: GTSNPN and SVGIG (reference sequence). CDR3 sequence (DNA): TGTGCCTGGGGGGGACTCACAGATACGCAGTATTTT. Amino acids: CAWGGLTDTQYF.

This rearrangement joins TRBV7-9 to TRBJ2-5; 11 bases align to TRBD1. CDR1 and CDR2 from the germline V gene are SEHNR and FQNEAQ (reference sequence). With 6 bases clipped from V and 3 bases from J, the junction kept 6 bases outside the gene matches. There are 15 residues in the CDR3. CDR3 residues: CASSPGTGGKETQYF. CDR3 DNA: TGTGCCAGCAGTCCCGGGACAGGGGGTAAAGAGACCCAGTACTTC.

V usage is TRBV5-5 and J usage is TRBJ1-6; TRBD1 is a possible D gene (5 bases). Germline CDR1 reads SGHKS; CDR2 reads YYEKEE (reference sequence). The CDR3 totals 13 residues. Trimming shortened V by 0 bases and J by 7 bases, and 5 bases separated the two germline ends. This CDR3 is CASSLGQNSPLHF. The CDR3 nucleotides read TGTGCCAGCAGCTTGGGACAGAATTCACCCCTCCACTTT.

This clone was observed a few times. This chain joins TRBV11-1 and TRBJ1-3; weak D call: TRBD1 (5 bases). The CDR3 spans 14 residues. Germline CDR1 and CDR2: SGHAT and FQDESV (reference sequence). V lost 3 bases to trimming and J lost 4 bases, with 10 bases between them. CDR3 amino acids: CASSLRQPGNTIYF. CDR3 in DNA: TGTGCCAGCAGCTTGAGACAGCCCGGAAACACCATATATTTT.

The chain is built from TRBV19 and TRBJ1-5, with D unclear. CDR1 and CDR2 (germline): LNHDA, SQIVND (reference sequence). V lost 8 bases to trimming and J lost 3 bases, with 11 bases between them. The CDR3 sequence is 13 residues long. CDR3 sequence (DNA): TGTGCCAGTGGACTGACGATCAATCAGCCCCAGCATTTT. Translating it yields CASGLTINQPQHF.

The chain employs TRBV6-5 and TRBJ1-2; D not resolved. Trimming removed 8 bases at V and 4 bases at J, with 14 bases between. In germline, CDR1 is MNHEY, CDR2 SVGAGI. The CDR3 covers 13 residues. CDR3 sequence (DNA): TGTGCCAGCTTTAGCGTAGCTGTCTATGGCTACACCTTC. Amino acids: CASFSVAVYGYTF.

This clone was seen a few times. The V and J genes are TRBV7-8 and TRBJ1-2; the match to TRBD1 covers 10 bases. V gave up 5 bases and J gave up 2 bases; unmatched junction bases: 5. The CDR3 has 15 residues. Germline CDR1 SGHVS, CDR2 FQNEAQ. CDR3 sequence: CASSPRTGGNYGYTF. The CDR3 region has the DNA TGTGCCAGCAGCCCCCGGACAGGGGGAAACTATGGCTACACCTTC.

The genes are TRBV11-2 and TRBJ2-7; TRBD2 is a possible D gene (7 bases). Germline loops: CDR1 SGHAT, CDR2 FQNNGV. The V gene lost 1 base and the J gene lost 0 bases, with 10 bases spanning the gap. CDR3 length: 15 residues. The CDR3 bases are TGTGCCAGCAGCTTAGGGGGGGGCCTCTCCTACGAGCAGTACTTC. Amino acids: CASSLGGGLSYEQYF. Full variable domain (outside the CDR3, taken from reference TRBV11-2 and TRBJ2-7): EAGVAQSPRYKIIEKRQSVAFWCNPISGHATLYWYQQILGQGPKLLIQFQNNGVVDDSQLPKDRFSAERLKGVDSTLKIQPAKLEDSAVYLCASSLGGGLSYEQYFGPGTRLTVT.

V and J are TRBV7-9 and TRBJ2-1, with 7 bases aligning to TRBD2. Germline V lookup: CDR1 SEHNR, CDR2 FQNEAQ (reference sequence). The J segment lost 7 bases and the V segment lost 6 bases, leaving 9 bases of the junction unmatched. CDR3 size: 14 residues. The CDR3 spells CASRSGNLRNEQFF. The CDR3 DNA follows: TGTGCCAGCAGAAGCGGGAACCTGAGGAATGAGCAGTTCTTC.